This T cell receptor beta chain derives from a study of PD-1 blockade in classical Hodgkin lymphoma. Overall study findings and caveats: Partial responders and progressors had significantly lower baseline TCR diversity. Reasons behind the repertoire differences stay unclear, perhaps disease activity or earlier therapy.

Germline-derived CDR1 and CDR2 are SGHRS and YFSETQ. CDR3 length: 14 amino acids. The V and J ends lost 1 base and 2 bases, in that order; junction bases with no gene match: 3. Every patient was affected by relapse after autologous stem cell transplantation, while exposure to brentuximab vedotin was not uniform. When best responses were assessed, they were complete response, partial response or progressive disease. Using immunoSEQ multiplex PCR, the repertoire was profiled, and TCRdb retains in-frame clones only, with some absent. The sample has about 46,000 clones; roughly 73% are singletons. Concerning this clone itself: Its antigen is as yet unknown.

The sequences come from peripheral blood mononuclear cells (PBMCs), collected at baseline. The chain employs TRBV5-1 and TRBJ2-7, with 7 bases identical to TRBD2. The TCR sequence derives from a human donor with classical Hodgkin lymphoma. The CDR3 coding sequence is TGCGCCAGCAGCTTGTGGGAGGGTGCCTACGAGCAGTACTTC. It codes for CASSLWEGAYEQYF.